This record concerns one T cell receptor (beta chain) sequence. Germline V CDR1 and CDR2: MNHNS, SASEGT. The CDR3 totals 14 residues. V lost 5 bases and J lost 0; bases outside the gene matches: 4. The data were obtained in a study of CD8 T cells in Susac syndrome. RNA, at about 0.5 to 1 ug, was reverse transcribed with random hexamers. Multiplex PCR with immunoSEQ amplified the TCR beta CDR3 across 54 Vbeta and 13 Jbeta. TCRdb redid the calling of the immunoSEQ multiplex PCR reads with MiXCR, one entry per CDR3 protein. The sample shows some 130,000 distinct CDR3 sequences, roughly 76% of them seen only once. Sequencing of TCR beta was performed on blood CD8+ T cells and on blood CD4+ T cells. Negative isolation was applied to CD8+ and CD4+ T cells, and FACS enrichment was applied to TEMRA cells.

This receptor was obtained from a human donor with multiple sclerosis. The V gene is TRBV6-1, the J gene TRBJ2-7; 7 bases align to TRBD1. The sequenced sample consisted of CD8+ T cells from PBMCs. The DNA for the CDR3 is TGTGCCAGCAGTCCCGACAGGGCCTCCTACGAGCAGTACTTC. This gives the protein CASSPDRASYEQYF.